This T cell receptor beta chain comes out of a study of graft-versus-host responses after intestinal transplantation (dated by TCRdb to 2020 to 2023). The study in broad terms: Recipients received multivisceral, liver-intestinal, or isolated intestinal transplants. All recipients received anti-thymocyte globulin induction followed by maintenance tacrolimus and steroids for around three years. After intestinal transplantation, graft-versus-host and host-versus-graft alloreactive T cell clones were followed in the graft, circulation and bone marrow using bulk TCR-beta CDR3 sequencing. Alloreactive clones were identified by sequencing pre-transplant mixed lymphocyte reaction products and comparing them with unstimulated pre-transplant donor and recipient T cells. The cohort enrolled 20 to 25 intestinal transplant recipients including one retransplant, and a few patients lacking pretransplant specimens were excluded. Donor T cell macrochimerism was defined as a peak of at least 4% donor T cells among recipient peripheral blood mononuclear cells. Samples from three later patients were sequenced in-house on an Illumina MiSeq with MiXCR processing rather than by the commercial service. Study-level results and caveats: Early after transplant, peak levels of circulating GvH clones were found to be associated with declines in HvG clones. The conclusions were limited by the relatively low number and heterogeneity of the intestinal transplant patients. GvH clones turned up in recipient bone marrow, with some appearing earlier in ileal mucosa or blood, a pattern consistent with an intestinal mucosal origin. High GvH to HvG T cell clonal ratios were observed in the allografts of patients with donor T cell macrochimerism.

Counted from cysteine to phenylalanine, this CDR3 has 15 amino acids. The DNA shown is the 45-base CDR3, in frame from base 1. V has 0 bases trimmed and J has 0 bases trimmed; junction bases matching no gene number 1. From a lookup of the germline V gene (reference sequence), CDR1 and CDR2 are SGHKS and YYEKEE. The method was the immunoSEQ multiplex PCR assay. For most patients, genomic DNA was subjected to high-throughput TCR-beta CDR3 sequencing by Adaptive Biotechnologies. From the authors' description of their analysis: TCR sequencing data were retrieved from Adaptive's ImmunoSEQ software for 15 to 20 patients, whereas a few other patients were processed with MiXCR and VDJtools. Because the origin of CDR3 nucleotide sequences shared between donor and recipient could not be assigned, those sequences were removed. To be classed as alloreactive, a clone needed at least 2-fold expansion over unstimulated cells and a minimum CFSE-low frequency of 0.002% (template counts) or 0.001% (read counts). Clones were considered mappable if detected in sequenced pre-transplant spleen, lymph node, or MLR CFSE-low populations of the donor or recipient. Cumulative frequency of alloreactive clones was calculated as a percentage of all sequences weighted by copy number. The table was pulled from immuneACCESS by TCRdb, which kept in-frame rearrangements only. Such tables lose some clones; where checked, under half of the loss comes from unresolved V genes, and the rest has no known cause. The D gene and trimming were derived from the DNA, and the V and J assignments and clone size from that table. This sample holds about 40,000 clones; about 90% were observed only once. The ten largest account for about 2.5% of the sample.

Blood samples were collected up to 4 times in the first month after transplant and then at least monthly when available. Details on this clone: It has no known antigen specificity. No base-level quality is on record; no much larger clone is a single base apart.

The receptor was derived from a human patient who received an intestinal transplant, so some T cells may come from the graft donor. This receptor chain uses TRBV5-5 and TRBJ1-1; a stretch of 8 junction bases matches TRBD1. The sample was PBMCs, taken about 310 days after intestinal transplant. The CDR3 region: CASSLGTGLNTEAFF. The nucleotides are TGTGCCAGCAGCTTGGGGACAGGGTTGAACACTGAAGCTTTCTTT.